This TCR beta chain was profiled in a study of blood T cell repertoires in COVID-19. The wider study: Acute-phase and convalescent COVID-19 samples originated in the United States, Italy and Spain. Sources were T cells, B-cell-depleted T cells, or PBMCs; the material itself was cDNA or gDNA.

In germline, CDR1 is MNHEY, CDR2 SVGEGT. Trimming pared 2 bases from V and 0 bases from J, leaving 13 bases between. The CDR3 length is 16 residues. TCRdb's copy holds only in-frame clones and misses some; the assay was immunoSEQ multiplex PCR. The top ten clones hold about 22% of a sample with roughly 200,000 clones, 87% of them seen once. The sequence was collected from a man in his 60s with active or convalescent COVID-19. The rearrangement uses TRBV6-2 or TRBV6-3 and TRBJ2-5; D is possibly TRBD1 (6 bases). The sample taken for sequencing was peripheral blood. The CDR3 reads CASSYPRGSYQETQYF. CDR3 sequence (DNA): TGTGCCAGCAGTTACCCGAGGGGGTCGTACCAAGAGACCCAGTACTTC.